Listed here are 16 T cell receptor beta chains from one sample, sequenced in a study of immune characterization of retroperitoneal liposarcoma. Each CDR3 protein gets one entry after TCRdb re-called the PCR reads with MiXCR. The sample holds about 3,000 distinct CDR3 sequences, 40% to 55% seen once. The specimen sequenced was tumor tissue. The source of these receptors is a male donor with retroperitoneal liposarcoma.

Details on this clonotype: This may be a read error, as it is one base from a much larger clone. For the CDR3, the DNA is TGTGCCAGCAGCTATGAGACTAGCGGGAGAAACAATGAGCAGTACTTC. This encodes CASSYETSGRNNEQYF. V usage is TRBV12-3 or TRBV12-4 and J usage is TRBJ2-5; TRBD2 agrees at 12 bases. The CDR3 runs to 16 residues. J was trimmed by 11 bases and V by 6 bases; bases with no gene match: 16.

This clonotype rates as medium-sized. The rearrangement uses TRBV11-3 and TRBJ2-5; D is perhaps TRBD1 or TRBD2 (7 bases each). In germline, CDR1 is SGHNT, CDR2 YENEEA. Trimming stripped 5 bases from V and 11 bases from J, with 15 bases between. This CDR3 has 12 residues. The CDR3 region has the DNA TGTGCCAGCAGCCCGACAGGGAGGGAGCAGTACTTC. Its protein is CASSPTGREQYF.

The gene calls are TRBV6-5 and TRBJ2-4; 10 positions match TRBD1. V dropped 2 bases and J dropped 7; count of bases not matched to a gene: 2. The germline gives CDR1 MNHEY, CDR2 SVGAGI. The CDR3 consists of 14 residues. Here the CDR3 reads CASSYDRGLNIQYF. CDR3 bases: TGTGCCAGCAGTTACGACAGGGGGCTGAACATTCAGTACTTC.

This clonotype turned up a few times. Here the CDR3 DNA reads TGTGCCAGCAGTACCCACGGCAAGGGCTCTGATCAGCCCCAGCATTTT. Amino acids: CASSTHGKGSDQPQHF. J is TRBJ1-5 and V is TRBV6-1; D is unclear. V was pared by 5 bases and J by 5 bases, with 19 bases between. Germline CDR1 is MNHNS and CDR2 is SASEGT. This CDR3 spans 16 amino acids.

This clonotype qualifies as medium-sized (0.01 to 0.1%). This chain links TRBV6-1 with TRBJ2-5; the D gene is possibly TRBD2 (5 bases). This CDR3 is built from 14 residues. V was shortened by 2 bases and J by 5 bases, with 12 bases between the two germline ends. Germline V gene lookup returns CDR1 MNHNS and CDR2 SASEGT. The CDR3 loop reads CASSELGRGETQYF. The DNA for the CDR3 is TGTGCCAGCAGTGAATTGGGTAGAGGGGAGACCCAGTACTTC.

V gene TRBV7-2 combines with J gene TRBJ2-1; a possible D gene is TRBD2 (6 bases). With 1 base removed from V and 10 bases from J, the gap between germline ends came to 11 bases. The CDR3 has 13 residues. The germline CDR1 and CDR2 sequences are SGHTA and FQGNSA. In DNA, the CDR3 is TGTGCCAGCAGCTTAGGTTTCGGGAGCGAGCAGTTCTTC. It yields the protein CASSLGFGSEQFF.

The chain carries TRBV6-1 and TRBJ2-3; TRBD1 might be the D (6 bases). TRBJ2-1 matches the DNA end more closely, so the J call is doubtful. Germline V gives CDR1 MNHNS, CDR2 SASEGT. The CDR3 spans 14 residues. CDR3 bases: TGTGCCAGCAGCTACGGTGGACAGCAAGAGACCCAGTTCTTC. It is translated as CASSYGGQQETQFF.

This clonotype ranks as medium-sized. The gene calls are TRBV12-3 or TRBV12-4 and TRBJ2-1; 11 nucleotides align to TRBD2. After removal of 4 bases from V and 6 bases from J, the junction contained 8 bases not matched to a gene. The CDR3 totals 16 residues. CDR3: CASSSLAGGTINEQFF. The CDR3 DNA reads TGTGCCAGCAGTTCCCTAGCGGGAGGCACCATCAATGAGCAGTTCTTC.

By sample fraction, this clonotype is medium-sized. This chain links TRBV6-1 with TRBJ2-5, with 9 bases lining up with TRBD2. Germline CDR1 is MNHNS and CDR2 is SASEGT. The CDR3 runs to 17 residues. Trimming cost V 5 bases and J 4 bases; bases outside gene matches: 14. The CDR3 protein is CASSSTLAGGRRETQYF. The CDR3 nucleotides are TGTGCCAGCAGTTCCACCCTGGCGGGAGGGCGACGAGAGACCCAGTACTTC.

The chain joins TRBV6-6 to TRBJ1-6; possibly TRBD1 for D (5 bases). The CDR3 totals 15 residues. Trimming stripped 8 bases from V and 4 bases from J, with 15 bases between. CDR1 is MNHNY, CDR2 SVGAGI, per germline (reference sequence). The CDR3 here is CASHRASGYNSPLHF. The CDR3, as DNA: TGTGCCAGCCACCGGGCCTCAGGGTATAATTCACCCCTCCACTTT.

There are a few counts of this clonotype. This chain uses TRBV11-2 with TRBJ2-1; D not certain. Germline V lookup: CDR1 SGHAT, CDR2 FQNNGV. CDR3 length: 14 amino acids. The ends were cut back, 0 bases at V and 9 bases at J, with 12 bases in the middle. CDR3 in DNA: TGTGCCAGCAGCTTAGATCGATCCCGCGGTGAGCAGTTCTTC. Protein product: CASSLDRSRGEQFF.

The chain combines TRBV12-3 or TRBV12-4 with TRBJ2-1; TRBD1 matches 7 bases. This CDR3 comprises 14 residues. Trimming removed 6 bases from V and 13 bases from J; junction bases left unmatched: 15. The CDR3 nucleotides are TGTGCCAGCAGCCGTGACAGGGCCCAGGAGACCCAGTTCTTC. The encoded protein is CASSRDRAQETQFF.

The chain combines TRBV10-1 with TRBJ2-1, with 10 positions matching TRBD2. The ends lost 0 bases at V and 6 bases at J; junction bases unmatched: 11. This CDR3 contains 18 residues. Germline V gives CDR1 WNHNN, CDR2 SYGVQD (reference sequence). The CDR3 nucleotides are TGCGCCAGCAGTGAGTCGCAGCGGGCTAGCGGGAGATTCAATGAGCAGTTCTTC. Protein: CASSESQRASGRFNEQFF.

This clonotype was observed once. This rearrangement joins TRBV4-3 to TRBJ2-7, with 7 positions matching TRBD1. The length of the CDR3 is 15 residues. CDR1 and CDR2 (germline): LGHNA, YSLEER. J gave up 1 base and V 1 base, and 4 bases lay outside the gene matches. The CDR3, as DNA: TGCGCCAGCAGCCAAGCTTGGGACAGTTCCTACGAGCAGTACTTC. Its translation: CASSQAWDSSYEQYF.

This clonotype was found a few times. This clone may be a read error of a much larger clone one base away. The chain joins TRBV7-3 to TRBJ2-1, with 7 positions matching TRBD2. CDR1 is SGHTA, CDR2 FQGTGA, per germline. CDR3 size: 13 residues. J lost 5 bases, V lost 5 bases, and 3 bases had no gene match. CDR3 sequence (DNA): TGTGCCAGCAGCCGTGGGGGGGACAATGAGCAGTTCTTC. Translation gives CASSRGGDNEQFF. Variable domain in full (rest from reference TRBV7-3 and TRBJ2-1): GAGVSQTPSNKVTEKGKYVELRCDPISGHTALYWYRQSLGQGPEFLIYFQGTGAADDSGLPNDRFFAVRPEGSVSTLKIQRTERGDSAVYLCASSRGGDNEQFFGPGTRLTVL.

This clonotype was seen a handful of times. V is TRBV6-1 and J is TRBJ2-1, with 8 positions matching TRBD2. The CDR3 covers 15 residues. V trimming: 10 bases; J trimming: 4 bases; junction bases outside the gene matches: 12. The germline V gene encodes CDR1 MNHNS and CDR2 SASEGT. The CDR3 sequence: CATQAGLAGYNEQFF. DNA of the CDR3: TGTGCCACCCAGGCCGGCCTAGCGGGTTACAATGAGCAGTTCTTC.